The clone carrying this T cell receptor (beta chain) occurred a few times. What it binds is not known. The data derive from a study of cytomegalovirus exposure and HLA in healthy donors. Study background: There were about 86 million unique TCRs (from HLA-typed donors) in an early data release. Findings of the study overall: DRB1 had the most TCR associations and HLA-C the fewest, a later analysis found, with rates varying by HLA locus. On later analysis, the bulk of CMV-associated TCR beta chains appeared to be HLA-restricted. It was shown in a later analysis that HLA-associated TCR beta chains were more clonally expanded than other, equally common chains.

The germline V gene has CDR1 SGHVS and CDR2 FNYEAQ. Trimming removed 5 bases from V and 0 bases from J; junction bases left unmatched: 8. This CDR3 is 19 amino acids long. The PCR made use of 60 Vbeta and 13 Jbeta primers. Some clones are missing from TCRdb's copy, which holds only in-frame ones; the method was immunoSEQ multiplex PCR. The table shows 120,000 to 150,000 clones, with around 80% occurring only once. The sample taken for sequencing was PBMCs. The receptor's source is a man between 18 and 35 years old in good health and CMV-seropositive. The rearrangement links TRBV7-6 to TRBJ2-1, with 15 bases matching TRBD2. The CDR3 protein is CASSGPGLAGGYSYNEQFF. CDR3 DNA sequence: TGTGCCAGCAGCGGACCGGGACTAGCGGGAGGATACTCCTACAATGAGCAGTTCTTC. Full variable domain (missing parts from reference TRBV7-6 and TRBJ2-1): GAGVSQSPRYKVTKRGQDVALRCDPISGHVSLYWYRQALGQGPEFLTYFNYEAQQDKSGLPNDRFSAERPEGSISTLTIQRTEQRDSAMYRCASSGPGLAGGYSYNEQFFGPGTRLTVL.